These T cell receptor beta chains were read from a single sample in a study of molecular identifiers for immune sequencing clone quantification. TCRdb reprocessed the PCR reads with MiXCR, giving one entry per CDR3 protein. The sample shows about 320,000 distinct CDR3 sequences, roughly 24% of them seen only once. Material for sequencing was naive CD8+ T cells from blood, with Jurkat cell RNA spiked in. These receptor sequences come from a human donor in good health. Some libraries in this study had Jurkat cell RNA spiked in. Both conserved end residues are part of each CDR3. A D gene is named only where the DNA matches it firmly. Clone size, where shown, is once, few, many, or a class for clones that have expanded.

j_call v_call clone_size d_call cdr3_aa cdr3_nt
TRBJ2-1 TRBV7-2 many . CASTYYNEQFF TGTGCCAGCACGTACTACAATGAGCAGTTCTTC
TRBJ1-5 TRBV12-3/TRBV12-4 . TRBD1 CASSSTGQGQQPQHF TGTGCCAGCAGTTCGACGGGACAGGGGCAACAGCCCCAGCATTTT
TRBJ2-3 TRBV7-2 . . CASSYDLGTDTQNF TGTGCCAGCAGCTACGACCTAGGCACAGATACGCAGAATTTT
TRBJ1-1 TRBV13 many . CASSPTMNTEAFF TGTGCCAGCAGCCCTACTATGAACACTGAAGCTTTCTTT
TRBJ2-3 TRBV27 . TRBD2 CASSLSSGSPTDTQYF TGTGCCAGCAGTTTGTCTAGCGGGAGCCCCACAGATACGCAGTATTTT
TRBJ1-3 TRBV6-1 once TRBD1 CASSDQTGGSGNTIYF TGTGCCAGCAGTGACCAGACAGGGGGCTCTGGAAACACCATATATTTT
TRBJ2-7 TRBV2 . TRBD2 CASSRPSLAGEDEQYF TGTGCCAGCAGCCGGCCCTCACTAGCGGGAGAGGACGAGCAGTACTTC
TRBJ1-1 TRBV19 . . CASSIDQLEAFF TGTGCCAGTAGTATCGACCAGCTTGAAGCTTTCTTT
TRBJ2-7 TRBV19 many . CASSTHSTGNEQYF TGTGCCAGTAGTACCCACTCAACAGGGAACGAGCAGTACTTC
TRBJ1-5 TRBV6-6 . . CASSHNSNQPQHF TGTGCCAGCAGCCATAATAGCAATCAGCCCCAGCATTTT
TRBJ1-1 TRBV4-1 few . CASSLGAVAEAFF TGCGCCAGCAGCCTTGGGGCAGTAGCTGAAGCTTTCTTT
TRBJ1-1 TRBV4-3 many . CASSQDRAGLEAFF TGCGCCAGCAGCCAAGATCGTGCAGGACTTGAAGCTTTCTTT
TRBJ1-1 TRBV19 few . CASHPLGLTEAFF TGTGCCAGTCACCCCTTGGGGTTAACTGAAGCTTTCTTT